The next 5 T cell receptor beta chains were all read from a single sample in a study of blood T cell repertoires in COVID-19. Sequencing was performed with immunoSEQ multiplex PCR; in TCRdb, only in-frame clones are kept and a portion is missing. This table holds 100,000 or so clones, about nine tenths found once. The specimen sequenced was peripheral blood. The receptors were gathered from a man aged 55 to 70 with acute or convalescent COVID-19.

The gene calls are TRBV6-7 and TRBJ1-1, with 7 nucleotides matching TRBD1. TRBV6-7 counts as an open reading frame of uncertain function. The ends lost 4 bases at V and 0 bases at J; junction bases unmatched: 14. CDR3 length: 18 amino acids. The CDR3, as DNA: TGTGCCAGCAGTTCCCACACCCGGGACAGAAAACTGAACACTGAAGCTTTCTTT. It codes for CASSSHTRDRKLNTEAFF.

V usage is TRBV5-1 and J usage is TRBJ2-1; TRBD1 is a possible D gene (5 bases). The CDR3 covers 16 residues. V gave up 1 base and J gave up 0 bases, with 11 bases separating them. Germline V gene sequence: CDR1 SGHRS, CDR2 YFSETQ. CDR3 sequence: CASSLTTVISYNEQFF. CDR3 DNA: TGCGCCAGCAGCTTGACGACAGTAATCTCCTACAATGAGCAGTTCTTC. Using reference TRBV5-1 and TRBJ2-1 for the parts outside the CDR3, the full variable domain is KAGVTQTPRYLIKTRGQQVTLSCSPISGHRSVSWYQQTPGQGLQFLFEYFSETQRNKGNFPGRFSGRQFSNSRSEMNVSTLELGDSALYLCASSLTTVISYNEQFFGPGTRLTVL.

The J gene is TRBJ1-1, the V gene TRBV5-5; 10 nucleotides match TRBD1. CDR3 length equals 15 residues. Germline V gene data show CDR1 as SGHKS and CDR2 as YYEKEE (reference sequence). The V segment lost 4 bases and the J segment 3 bases; nucleotides outside the gene matches: 6. The CDR3 sequence: CASSPGDRGDTEAFF. For the CDR3, the DNA is TGTGCCAGCAGCCCAGGGGACAGGGGTGACACTGAAGCTTTCTTT.

The V call is TRBV12-3 or TRBV12-4, the J call TRBJ2-7; possibly TRBD2 for D (5 bases). The CDR3 spans 11 residues. V was clipped by 5 bases and J by 6 bases, with 8 bases between them. The CDR3 bases are TGTGCCAGCAGTGCAGGAGGCGAGCAGTACTTC. This translates into CASSAGGEQYF.

This clone was counted once. This chain links TRBV24-1 with TRBJ1-5, with TRBD1 identical over 7 bases. The CDR3 loop spans 17 amino acids. Trimming took 4 bases from V and 4 from J; bases not matched to a gene: 12. CDR1 is KGHDR and CDR2 is SFDVKD in the germline V gene. CDR3 DNA sequence: TGTGCCACCAGTGACCAGACCGGGACAGCCCTTAATCAGCCCCAGCATTTT. Amino acid sequence: CATSDQTGTALNQPQHF.